These T cell receptor beta chains were read from a single sample in a study of blood T cell repertoires in COVID-19. Produced via immunoSEQ multiplex PCR; TCRdb's table is partial and in-frame only. The data contain roughly 250,000 clones, 88% of them seen just once; the ten biggest clones take up just under 0.8%. Sequenced sample: peripheral blood. The receptors stem from a woman aged 30 to 39 with acute or convalescent COVID-19. CDR3s leave out the opening cysteine and the closing phenylalanine or tryptophan.

v_call	j_call	cdr3_aa
TRBV20-1	TRBJ2-2	SATGAGELF
TRBV7-9	TRBJ1-2	ASSLGTDPIRD
TRBV7-8	TRBJ2-3	ASSLGGGITDTQY
TRBV5-6	TRBJ2-2	ASSFTRGARTGELF
TRBV13	TRBJ1-1	ASSLQGLYTEAF
TRBV7-8	TRBJ2-7	ASSPRTGMVYEQY
TRBV5-1	TRBJ2-1	ASNRAGGSSGNEQF
TRBV10-1	TRBJ2-2	ASSRTSGATTGELF
TRBV7-6	TRBJ2-5	ASSYNLPGQGETQY
TRBV29-1	TRBJ2-4	SVGVGENIQY
TRBV12-5	TRBJ2-7	ASGGPGVSYEQY
TRBV6-6	TRBJ2-7	ASDSFEEYEQY
TRBV7-9	TRBJ2-6	ASSLNTGANVLT
TRBV5-1	TRBJ1-5	ASSQDTGVQPQH
TRBV5-1	TRBJ2-5	ASSLGAGAMGETQY
TRBV3-1/TRBV3-2	TRBJ1-1	ASSNSDMNTEAF
TRBV9	TRBJ1-4	ASSVVAGGNEKLF
TRBV30	TRBJ1-5	AWSVRRGTGGKDINQPQH
TRBV6-1	TRBJ2-5	ASSESFRVGVQETQY
TRBV7-9	TRBJ2-1	ASSFIAGGFYDEQF
TRBV2	TRBJ1-3	ASSEFPKRSPSGNTIY
TRBV7-9	TRBJ2-7	ASSARLAGEYEQY
TRBV11-2	TRBJ2-7	AIGQGAHEQY